The 15 T cell receptor beta chains presented below share a single source sample, sequenced in a study of blood T cell repertoires in COVID-19. Repertoires were generated with immunoSEQ multiplex PCR, while TCRdb's copy carries only in-frame clones and drops some. The sample records under 300,000 clones, 80% to 90% being singletons. The sample consisted of PBMCs or T cells enriched from blood (not recorded which). The receptors originated from a woman aged 45-65 years who had recovered from COVID-19.

V usage is TRBV19 and J usage is TRBJ1-2, with 7 bases identical to TRBD1. The germline V gene has CDR1 LNHDA and CDR2 SQIVND (reference sequence). The CDR3 contains 14 residues. V lost 3 bases, J lost 4 bases, and 5 bases stayed unmatched. The CDR3, as DNA: TGTGCCAGTAGTATTTCCCCAGGGGGCTATGGCTACACCTTC. Protein sequence: CASSISPGGYGYTF.

The chain has TRBV27 and TRBJ2-7; D is perhaps TRBD2 (7 bases). Germline V gene sequence: CDR1 MNHEY, CDR2 SMNVEV (reference sequence). This CDR3 comprises 13 residues. V was clipped by 6 bases and J by 5 bases, with 14 bases between them. The CDR3: CASRGAGAHEQYF. In nucleotides, the CDR3 is TGTGCCAGCAGGGGGGCGGGAGCCCACGAGCAGTACTTC.

V gene TRBV6-4 combines with J gene TRBJ1-2; D is possibly TRBD1 (6 bases). V was trimmed by 6 bases and J by 5 bases, leaving 10 bases between them. The CDR3 totals 12 residues. Germline assignment: CDR1 MRHNA and CDR2 SNTAGT. CDR3 in amino acids: CASRGGTYGYTF. CDR3 in DNA: TGTGCCAGCAGAGGGGGTACTTATGGCTACACCTTC.

This sequence joins TRBV11-1 and TRBJ2-1, with TRBD2 identical over 12 bases. V shed 6 bases, J shed 8 bases, and the junction held 11 bases outside the gene matches. The CDR3 extends over 16 amino acids. CDR1 is SGHAT, CDR2 FQDESV, per germline (reference sequence). The CDR3 sequence is CASRGHGLAGMDEQFF. CDR3 bases: TGTGCCAGCAGGGGGCACGGACTAGCGGGAATGGATGAGCAGTTCTTC.

The V gene is TRBV5-6, the J gene TRBJ1-5; the match to TRBD1 covers 7 bases. J was trimmed by 6 bases and V by 0 bases; bases with no gene match: 9. CDR3 length: 16 amino acids. Per the germline V gene, CDR1 is SGHDT and CDR2 is YYEEEE. In DNA, the CDR3 is TGTGCCAGCAGCTTGGGGGTCACAGGGGTTGGTCAGCCCCAGCATTTT. Its protein is CASSLGVTGVGQPQHF.

V gene TRBV6-5 combines with J gene TRBJ1-1; D remains ambiguous. The V end was cut by 8 bases, the J end by 1 base, with 5 bases between. The CDR3 is 11 amino acids. CDR1 and CDR2 from the germline V gene are MNHEY and SVGAGI. The chain's CDR3 is CASRRNTEAFF. CDR3 in DNA: TGTGCCAGCCGTCGGAACACTGAAGCTTTCTTT.

The V call is TRBV28, the J call TRBJ1-5; D remains ambiguous. The CDR3 totals 15 residues. Germline values: CDR1 MDHEN, CDR2 SYDVKM. Trimming cost V 6 bases and J 0 bases, with 12 bases left between them. CDR3: CASRPRRNSNQPQHF. The CDR3 DNA follows: TGTGCCAGCAGACCTAGACGGAATAGCAATCAGCCCCAGCATTTT.

The chain carries TRBV28 and TRBJ2-5; D is possibly TRBD1 (5 bases). CDR1 and CDR2 from the germline V gene are MDHEN and SYDVKM. This CDR3 region has 13 residues. V was trimmed by 6 bases and J by 0 bases, leaving 8 bases between them. CDR3 region: CASRYRNQETQYF. In DNA form, the CDR3 reads TGTGCCAGCAGATACAGGAACCAAGAGACCCAGTACTTC.

V gene TRBV12-3 or TRBV12-4 combines with J gene TRBJ2-7; 7 nucleotides match TRBD1. The CDR3 consists of 12 residues. The ends lost 4 bases at V and 6 bases at J; junction bases unmatched: 3. CDR3 protein: CASSSRQGEQYF. As DNA, the CDR3 is TGTGCCAGCAGTTCCCGACAGGGCGAGCAGTACTTC.

V and J are TRBV7-9 and TRBJ2-2; 7 bases align to TRBD1. Losses at the gene ends were 2 bases for V and 1 base for J; bases not matched to a gene: 4. Germline assignment: CDR1 SEHNR and CDR2 FQNEAQ (reference sequence). The CDR3 runs 16 residues. CDR3 DNA: TGTGCCAGCAGCTTACCGGGGACAGTGAACACCGGGGAGCTGTTTTTT. It yields the protein CASSLPGTVNTGELFF.

This clone was seen a handful of times. V gene TRBV7-6 combines with J gene TRBJ2-2, with TRBD1 matching 7 bases. Germline V gene data show CDR1 as SGHVS and CDR2 as FNYEAQ. With 2 bases clipped from V and 4 bases from J, the junction kept 10 bases outside the gene matches. The CDR3 covers 17 residues. The CDR3 reads CASSLKGANQITGELFF. CDR3 DNA: TGTGCCAGCAGCTTAAAGGGGGCCAATCAAATCACCGGGGAGCTGTTTTTT.

This sequence joins TRBV5-1 and TRBJ2-7, with 7 bases identical to TRBD2. J was trimmed by 6 bases and V by 3 bases; bases with no gene match: 6. Germline V gene sequence: CDR1 SGHRS, CDR2 YFSETQ. This CDR3 is 13 amino acids long. This chain's CDR3 is CASSSTRGVEQYF. In nucleotides, the CDR3 is TGCGCCAGCAGCTCAACTCGGGGGGTCGAGCAGTACTTC.

The chain recombines TRBV28 with TRBJ2-6; D is perhaps TRBD1 (7 bases). CDR1 is MDHEN and CDR2 is SYDVKM in the germline V gene. This CDR3 region has 17 residues. V dropped 8 bases and J dropped 1 base, with 18 bases sitting between them. The chain's CDR3 is CASAVYAGGSGANVLTF. The CDR3 coding sequence is TGTGCCAGCGCGGTCTATGCAGGGGGGTCTGGGGCCAACGTCCTGACTTTC.

The chain combines TRBV11-2 with TRBJ2-1; D gene unclear. The CDR3 covers 11 residues. V lost 7 bases and J 4 bases, leaving 5 bases between the germline ends. The germline CDR1 and CDR2 sequences are SGHAT and FQNNGV. The CDR3, as DNA: TGTGCCAGCACCAGATACAATGAGCAGTTCTTC. Its protein is CASTRYNEQFF.

The J gene is TRBJ2-1, the V gene TRBV5-4, with 8 bases matching TRBD2. Trimming cost V 0 bases and J 10 bases; bases outside gene matches: 6. Germline CDR1 is SGHNT and CDR2 is YYREEE (reference sequence). This CDR3 region has 14 residues. The CDR3 loop is CASSLEAGEREQFF. The CDR3 DNA sequence: TGTGCCAGCAGCTTGGAAGCGGGAGAGAGAGAGCAGTTCTTC.